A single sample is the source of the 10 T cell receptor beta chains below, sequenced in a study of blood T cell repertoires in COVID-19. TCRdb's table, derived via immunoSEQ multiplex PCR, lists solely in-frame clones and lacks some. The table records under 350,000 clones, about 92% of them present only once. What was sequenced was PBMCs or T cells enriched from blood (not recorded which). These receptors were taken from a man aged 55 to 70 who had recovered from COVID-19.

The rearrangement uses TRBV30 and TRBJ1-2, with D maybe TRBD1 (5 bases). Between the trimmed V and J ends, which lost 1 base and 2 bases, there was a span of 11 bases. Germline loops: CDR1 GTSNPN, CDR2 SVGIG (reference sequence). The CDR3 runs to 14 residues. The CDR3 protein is CAWSGQSRNYGYTF. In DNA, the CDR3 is TGTGCCTGGAGTGGACAGTCAAGGAACTATGGCTACACCTTC.

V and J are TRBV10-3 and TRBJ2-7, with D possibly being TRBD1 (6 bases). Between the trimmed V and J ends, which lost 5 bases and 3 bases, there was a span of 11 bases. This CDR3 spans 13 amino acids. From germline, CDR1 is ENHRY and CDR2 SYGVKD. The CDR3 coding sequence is TGTGCCATCAGTTTGGGACAAATCTACGAGCAGTACTTC. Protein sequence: CAISLGQIYEQYF.

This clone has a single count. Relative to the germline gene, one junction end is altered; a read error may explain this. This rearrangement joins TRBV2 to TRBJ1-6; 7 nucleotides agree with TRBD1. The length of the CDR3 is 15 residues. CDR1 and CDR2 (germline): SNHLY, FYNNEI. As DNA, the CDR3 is TGTGCCAGCAGGGAAGGGGGCCCGCGTAATTCACCCCTCCACTTT. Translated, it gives CASREGGPRNSPLHF.

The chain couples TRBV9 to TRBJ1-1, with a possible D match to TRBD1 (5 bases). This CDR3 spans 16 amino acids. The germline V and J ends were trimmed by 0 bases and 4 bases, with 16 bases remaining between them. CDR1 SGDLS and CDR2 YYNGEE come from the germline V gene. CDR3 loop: CASSVGSGEVGTEAFF. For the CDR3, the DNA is TGTGCCAGCAGCGTAGGTTCGGGGGAGGTGGGCACTGAAGCTTTCTTT.

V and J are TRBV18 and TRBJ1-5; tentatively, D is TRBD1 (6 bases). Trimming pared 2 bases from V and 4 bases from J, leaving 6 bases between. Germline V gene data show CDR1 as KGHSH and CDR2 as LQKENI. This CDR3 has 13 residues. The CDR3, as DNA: TGTGCCAGCTCACCAGGACAGAATCAGCCCCAGCATTTT. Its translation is CASSPGQNQPQHF.

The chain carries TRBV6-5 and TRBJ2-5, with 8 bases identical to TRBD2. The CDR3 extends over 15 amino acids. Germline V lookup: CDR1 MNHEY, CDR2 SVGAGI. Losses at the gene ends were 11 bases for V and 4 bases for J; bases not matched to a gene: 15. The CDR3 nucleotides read TGTGCCCTCTCGAGGCTACTAGCGGCCGTAGAGACCCAGTACTTC. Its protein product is CALSRLLAAVETQYF.

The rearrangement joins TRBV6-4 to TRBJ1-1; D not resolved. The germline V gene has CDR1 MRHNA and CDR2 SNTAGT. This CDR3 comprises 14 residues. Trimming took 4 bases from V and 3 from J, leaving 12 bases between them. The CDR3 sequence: CASSAALFDTEAFF. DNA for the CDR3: TGTGCCAGCAGTGCCGCCCTATTTGACACTGAAGCTTTCTTT.

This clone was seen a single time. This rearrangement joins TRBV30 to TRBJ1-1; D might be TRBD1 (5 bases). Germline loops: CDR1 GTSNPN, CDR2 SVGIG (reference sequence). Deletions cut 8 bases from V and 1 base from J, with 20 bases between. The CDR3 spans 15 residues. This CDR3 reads CAMGGRRGENTEAFF. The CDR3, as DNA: TGTGCCATGGGAGGTCGCCGGGGGGAGAACACTGAAGCTTTCTTT. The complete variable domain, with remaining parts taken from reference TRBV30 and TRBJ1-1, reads SQTIHQWPATLVQPVGSPLSLECTVEGTSNPNLYWYRQAAGRGLQLLFYSVGIGQISSEVPQNLSASRPQDRQFILSSKKLLLSDSGFYLCAMGGRRGENTEAFFGQGTRLTVV.

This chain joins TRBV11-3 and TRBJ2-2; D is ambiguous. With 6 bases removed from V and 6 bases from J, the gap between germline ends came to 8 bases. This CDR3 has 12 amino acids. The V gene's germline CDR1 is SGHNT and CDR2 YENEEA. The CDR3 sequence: CASRRSSGELFF. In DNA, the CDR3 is TGTGCCAGCAGGCGTAGCTCCGGGGAGCTGTTTTTT.

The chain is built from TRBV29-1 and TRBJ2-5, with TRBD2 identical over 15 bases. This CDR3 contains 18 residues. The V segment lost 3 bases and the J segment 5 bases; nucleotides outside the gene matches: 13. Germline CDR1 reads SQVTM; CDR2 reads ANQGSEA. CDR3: CSVDGTSGRPDTWETQYF. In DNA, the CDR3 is TGCAGCGTTGATGGGACTAGCGGGAGGCCCGATACGTGGGAGACCCAGTACTTC.